The clone carrying this T cell receptor beta chain was seen ten or more times. A single record per CDR3 protein comes from TCRdb applying MiXCR to the RT-PCR reads. The table includes around 700,000 distinct CDR3 sequences, about 14% detected once. The specimen was memory CD4+ T cells from blood. The sequence was obtained from a female donor in good health, serving as a healthy control.

CDR3 bases: TGTGCCAGCAGCGTAGGAGCAGAGGGGGCGATATGGGAGACCCAGTACTTC. This encodes CASSVGAEGAIWETQYF. The chain couples TRBV9 to TRBJ2-5, with 7 bases matching TRBD1. The V gene's germline CDR1 is SGDLS and CDR2 YYNGEE. This CDR3 has 17 residues. Trimming cost V 0 bases and J 5 bases; bases outside gene matches: 13.